The TCR beta chain under discussion was sequenced for a study of cytomegalovirus exposure and HLA in healthy donors. The CDR3 length is 13 residues. Trimming removed 4 bases from V and 7 bases from J; junction bases left unmatched: 4. The germline V gene encodes CDR1 SGHRS and CDR2 YFSETQ. Sequencing was performed with immunoSEQ multiplex PCR; in TCRdb, only in-frame clones are kept and a portion is missing. The sample holds 200,000 to 250,000 clones, roughly 90% seen once. This clone showed up just once. The clonotype comes from a man in his late teens or twenties in good health and CMV-seropositive. This rearrangement joins TRBV5-1 to TRBJ2-1, with 8 bases matching TRBD1. The sequenced material came from PBMCs. This CDR3 reads CASSQGQANEQFF. In nucleotides, the CDR3 is TGCGCCAGCAGCCAGGGACAGGCGAATGAGCAGTTCTTC.